The 14 T cell receptor beta chains listed next were all sequenced from one sample in a study of cytomegalovirus exposure and HLA in healthy donors. The PCR contained 60 Vbeta and 13 Jbeta primers. Only in-frame clones appear in the TCRdb table, and some are missing; sequencing was by immunoSEQ multiplex PCR. The data contain about 160,000 clones, about 65% of them singletons. Sequencing was performed on PBMCs. The origin of the receptors is a woman in her twenties or thirties in good health and CMV-seronegative.

The rearrangement joins TRBV5-4 to TRBJ2-2, with 7 nucleotides matching TRBD2. Germline lookup yields CDR1 SGHNT and CDR2 YYREEE (reference sequence). Losses at the gene ends were 0 bases for V and 3 bases for J; bases not matched to a gene: 5. CDR3 length: 16 amino acids. The CDR3 sequence is CASSLDSSGYTGELFF. The CDR3 bases are TGTGCCAGCAGCTTGGATTCTAGCGGATACACCGGGGAGCTGTTTTTT.

The chain combines TRBV4-1 with TRBJ2-2; 7 bases match TRBD2. Germline CDR1 and CDR2: MGHRA and YSYEKL. V trimming: 1 base; J trimming: 1 base; junction bases outside the gene matches: 6. The CDR3 runs to 17 residues. The CDR3 DNA sequence: TGCGCCAGCAGCCAAGTTGGTTCGGGAGGGAACACCGGGGAGCTGTTTTTT. Amino acid sequence: CASSQVGSGGNTGELFF.

The gene calls are TRBV7-9 and TRBJ1-5; D is uncertain. The CDR3 has 12 residues. V was pared by 6 bases and J by 7 bases, with 10 bases between. The germline V gene has CDR1 SEHNR and CDR2 FQNEAQ (reference sequence). This CDR3 is CASSQPQQPQHF. CDR3 nucleotides: TGTGCCAGCAGTCAACCACAGCAGCCCCAGCATTTT.

This clone was detected once. The genes are TRBV6-1 and TRBJ2-7, with 7 bases identical to TRBD1. The CDR3 length is 14 residues. V gave up 8 bases and J gave up 4 bases; unmatched junction bases: 11. The germline V gene encodes CDR1 MNHNS and CDR2 SASEGT. The CDR3 DNA sequence: TGTGCCAGCCACGCTCGAGGGGGCGATTACGAGCAGTACTTC. Its translation is CASHARGGDYEQYF.

The chain employs TRBV6-1 and TRBJ1-2; 7 bases match TRBD1. The CDR3 has 15 residues. The junction had 9 bases not matched to a gene; V was cut back by 8 bases and J by 0 bases. Germline CDR1 MNHNS, CDR2 SASEGT. The CDR3 here is CASGDSQKANYGYTF. CDR3 DNA sequence: TGTGCCAGCGGGGACAGCCAAAAAGCTAACTATGGCTACACCTTC.

The gene calls are TRBV7-3 and TRBJ2-3; D is possibly TRBD2 (7 bases). The germline CDR1 and CDR2 sequences are SGHTA and FQGTGA. Trimming stripped 7 bases from V and 2 bases from J, with 16 bases between. The CDR3 loop spans 15 amino acids. CDR3 sequence reads: CASTKRGGDTDTQYF. As DNA, the CDR3 is TGTGCCAGCACCAAAAGGGGGGGGGACACAGATACGCAGTATTTT.

The chain employs TRBV10-3 and TRBJ2-7; no clear D. The CDR3 has 12 residues. Germline-derived CDR1 and CDR2 are ENHRY and SYGVKD. Trimming cost V 6 bases and J 1 base, with 7 bases left between them. The CDR3 DNA reads as TGTGCCATCAGCCGACAATCCTACGAGCAGTACTTC. Its translation: CAISRQSYEQYF.

The rearrangement uses TRBV7-9 and TRBJ2-7, with 9 bases matching TRBD1. The V segment lost 0 bases and the J segment 1 base; nucleotides outside the gene matches: 4. This CDR3 region has 16 residues. Germline V gives CDR1 SEHNR, CDR2 FQNEAQ (reference sequence). The CDR3 protein is CASSLARGTGSYEQYF. The CDR3 DNA is TGTGCCAGCAGCTTAGCCCGTGGGACAGGGTCCTACGAGCAGTACTTC.

This chain uses TRBV6-5 with TRBJ1-2; tentatively, D is TRBD1 (6 bases). Trimming removed 2 bases at V and 4 bases at J, with 14 bases between. The CDR3 totals 15 residues. Germline-derived CDR1 and CDR2 are MNHEY and SVGAGI. CDR3 in amino acids: CASSYDAGGSYGYTF. The CDR3 coding sequence is TGTGCCAGCAGTTACGATGCGGGGGGCAGCTATGGCTACACCTTC.

For this clone: The germline gene is not matched at one end of the junction; a read error may be the cause. CDR3 loop: CASSIIVWSGEQYF. CDR3 sequence (DNA): TGTGCCAGCAGTATTATCGTGTGGTCGGGCGAGCAGTACTTC. V usage is TRBV19 and J usage is TRBJ2-7; D gene unclear. This CDR3 has 14 amino acids. Germline lookup yields CDR1 LNHDA and CDR2 SQIVND (reference sequence).

In its sample, this clone was seen a few times. The rearrangement links TRBV7-2 to TRBJ2-3; the match to TRBD2 covers 10 bases. The CDR3 length is 16 residues. Germline V gives CDR1 SGHTA, CDR2 FQGNSA. With V trimmed by 1 base and J by 6 bases, 7 bases remained unmatched. CDR3: CASSLEFGSGRDTQYF. In DNA, the CDR3 is TGTGCCAGCAGCTTAGAGTTTGGTAGCGGGAGGGATACGCAGTATTTT.

The chain carries TRBV9 and TRBJ1-2; maybe TRBD1 (5 bases). Trimming pared 6 bases from V and 0 bases from J, leaving 18 bases between. CDR1 and CDR2 from the germline V gene are SGDLS and YYNGEE. CDR3 length: 16 residues. CDR3 loop: CASTLDSHLSNYGYTF. The DNA for the CDR3 is TGTGCCAGCACCCTAGACAGCCACTTATCTAACTATGGCTACACCTTC.

The gene calls are TRBV27 and TRBJ1-4, with 9 bases fitting TRBD1. The CDR3 has 17 amino acids. Per the germline V gene, CDR1 is MNHEY and CDR2 is SMNVEV (reference sequence). The V gene end was trimmed by 4 bases and the J gene end by 3 bases; junction bases not matched to a gene: 9. The CDR3 protein is CASSSTRDRASNEKLFF. In nucleotides, the CDR3 is TGTGCCAGCAGTTCCACGCGGGACAGGGCTTCTAATGAAAAACTGTTTTTT.

In its sample, this clone was seen once. Here the CDR3 reads CASSLPGTAKLTGANVLTF. As DNA, the CDR3 is TGCGCCAGCAGCTTACCCGGGACAGCTAAGCTGACTGGGGCCAACGTCCTGACTTTC. The gene calls are TRBV5-1 and TRBJ2-6; 7 nucleotides align to TRBD1. V lost 2 bases and J lost 2; bases outside the gene matches: 13. This CDR3 region has 19 residues. Germline V gene lookup returns CDR1 SGHRS and CDR2 YFSETQ.